The 2 T cell receptor beta chains presented below share a single source sample, sequenced in a study of cytomegalovirus exposure and HLA in healthy donors. The primer mix had 60 Vbeta and 13 Jbeta primers. Only in-frame clones appear in the TCRdb table, and some are missing; sequencing was by immunoSEQ multiplex PCR. The sample has roughly 100,000 clones, about 83% seen once. Sequencing was done on a sample of PBMCs. The receptors derive from a female donor in good health and CMV-seropositive.

This rearrangement joins TRBV7-8 to TRBJ2-2, with 7 positions matching TRBD2. There are 15 residues in the CDR3. V was pared by 5 bases and J by 6 bases, with 9 bases of the junction left unmatched. Germline values: CDR1 SGHVS, CDR2 FQNEAQ. The CDR3 region is CASSMREAGPGELFF. The CDR3 DNA sequence: TGTGCCAGCAGCATGAGGGAAGCGGGACCCGGGGAGCTGTTTTTT.

This chain uses TRBV7-9 with TRBJ2-7; possible D gene TRBD1, 5 bases. The CDR3 consists of 16 residues. V lost 1 base to trimming and J lost 5 bases, with 18 bases between them. CDR1 and CDR2 from the germline V gene are SEHNR and FQNEAQ (reference sequence). The DNA for the CDR3 is TGTGCCAGCAGCTTAGAATGGGGCCAGCAGGTCCACGAGCAGTACTTC. Translated, it gives CASSLEWGQQVHEQYF.